Below are 8 T cell receptor beta chains sequenced from a single sample in a study of CD8 T cells in Susac syndrome. Random-hexamer reverse transcription was applied to roughly 0.5 to 1 ug RNA. TCRdb reprocessed the immunoSEQ multiplex PCR reads via MiXCR and lists one record per CDR3 protein. The table lists around 99,000 distinct CDR3 sequences, approximately 96% of them singletons. The sample was CD4+ T cells from PBMCs. Receptor source: a human donor in good health.

This clonotype was observed a handful of times. The chain uses TRBV6-5 and TRBJ2-2; TRBD2 might be the D (5 bases). V lost 6 bases to trimming and J lost 2 bases, with 10 bases between them. The CDR3 consists of 14 residues. The germline CDR1 and CDR2 sequences are MNHEY and SVGAGI. The CDR3 DNA reads TGTGCCAGCAGCCCCGGAGGAAACACCGGGGAGCTGTTTTTT. Translating gives CASSPGGNTGELFF.

The CDR3 DNA sequence: TGTGCCAGCAGCCCGACTAGCGGGGGGGCTAGGACCGGGGAGCTGTTTTTT. It is translated as CASSPTSGGARTGELFF. V and J are TRBV7-3 and TRBJ2-2; the match to TRBD2 covers 14 bases. CDR3 length: 17 amino acids. J lost 5 bases, V lost 5 bases, and 7 bases had no gene match. Germline CDR1 and CDR2: SGHTA and FQGTGA.

DNA of the CDR3: TGTGCCAGCAGTCCTCCGGGACTAAATAATGAGCAGTTCTTC. It encodes CASSPPGLNNEQFF. The chain carries TRBV6-7 and TRBJ2-1, with 7 bases aligning to TRBD2. TRBV6-7 is annotated as an ORF whose role is uncertain. V shed 5 bases and J 7 bases; nucleotides not matched to a gene: 8. The CDR3 is made up of 14 amino acids.

The gene calls are TRBV9 and TRBJ2-7; 15 bases map to TRBD2. The CDR3 is made up of 15 amino acids. V dropped 4 bases and J dropped 3; count of bases not matched to a gene: 2. Per the germline V gene, CDR1 is SGDLS and CDR2 is YYNGEE. The CDR3 spells CASSRTSGGGYEQYF. The CDR3 nucleotides read TGTGCCAGCAGCAGGACTAGCGGGGGGGGCTACGAGCAGTACTTC.

The chain combines TRBV20-1 with TRBJ2-4; 10 positions agree with TRBD2. After removal of 5 bases from V and 0 bases from J, the junction contained 16 bases not matched to a gene. The CDR3 has 19 amino acids. CDR1 is DFQATT, CDR2 SNEGSKA, per germline (reference sequence). The chain's CDR3 is CSAPPPGLADYLAKNIQYF. The CDR3 DNA is TGCAGTGCTCCCCCCCCCGGACTAGCGGATTATCTAGCCAAAAACATTCAGTACTTC.

The chain couples TRBV3-1 to TRBJ1-3; unclear D gene. CDR3 length: 17 residues. V lost 1 base, J lost 0 bases, and 13 bases lay in between. Germline V gene sequence: CDR1 LGHDT, CDR2 YNNKEL (reference sequence). CDR3 sequence (DNA): TGTGCCAGCAGCCAAGTCCTACGGCAGAGCTCTGGAAACACCATATATTTT. As protein: CASSQVLRQSSGNTIYF.

V and J are TRBV29-1 and TRBJ1-5; 7 bases match TRBD1. The germline gives CDR1 SQVTM, CDR2 ANQGSEA. The CDR3 contains 13 residues. V shed 7 bases, J shed 2 bases, and the junction held 5 bases outside the gene matches. CDR3 DNA sequence: TGCAGCGCTCGCACAGGGGGCAATCAGCCCCAGCATTTT. Translated, it gives CSARTGGNQPQHF.

V gene TRBV2 combines with J gene TRBJ2-1; D remains ambiguous. V dropped 3 bases and J dropped 2 bases, with 8 bases sitting between them. Germline lookup yields CDR1 SNHLY and CDR2 FYNNEI. The CDR3 has 14 amino acids. This CDR3 reads CASSEGSTYNEQFF. DNA for the CDR3: TGTGCCAGCAGTGAGGGATCCACCTACAATGAGCAGTTCTTC.